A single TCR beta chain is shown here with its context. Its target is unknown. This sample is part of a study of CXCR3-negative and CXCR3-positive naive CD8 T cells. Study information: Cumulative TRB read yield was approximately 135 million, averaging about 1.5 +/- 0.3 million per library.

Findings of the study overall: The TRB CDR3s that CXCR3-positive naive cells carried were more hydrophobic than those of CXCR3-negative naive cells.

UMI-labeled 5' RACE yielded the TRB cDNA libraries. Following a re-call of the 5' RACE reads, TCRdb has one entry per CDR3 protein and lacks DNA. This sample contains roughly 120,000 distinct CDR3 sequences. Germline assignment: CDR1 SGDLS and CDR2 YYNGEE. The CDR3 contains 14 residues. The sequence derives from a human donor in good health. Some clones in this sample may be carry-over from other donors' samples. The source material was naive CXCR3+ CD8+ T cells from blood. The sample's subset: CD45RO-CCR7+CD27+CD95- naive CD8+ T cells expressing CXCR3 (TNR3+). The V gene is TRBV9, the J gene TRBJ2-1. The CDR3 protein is CASSVVASDNEQFF.